This T cell receptor (beta chain) was profiled in a study of breast tumors, draining lymph nodes, adjacent tissues. General study points: Data fit most tumor T cells coming from lymph node, expanding in tumor. Tumor and nontumor repertoires were significantly more similar in luminal-like than in basal-like breast cancer.

TCRdb independently ran MiXCR on the multiplex PCR reads; one entry per CDR3 protein. The repertoire holds tens of thousands of distinct CDR3 sequences, approximately 30% seen once, with over 8% in the top ten. Breast cancer patients provided tissue from their axillary draining lymph nodes. Per the germline V gene, CDR1 is DFQATT and CDR2 is SNEGSKA (reference sequence). V shed 5 bases and J 7 bases; nucleotides not matched to a gene: 4. The length of the CDR3 is 12 residues. This clonotype was seen ten or more times. What it binds is unknown. The chain employs TRBV20-1 and TRBJ2-2; 7 bases are shared with TRBD1. The sequenced sample consisted of axillary lymph node tissue. The clonotype comes from a female donor with breast cancer. Some clones in this sample may be carry-over from other donors' samples. Written as DNA, the CDR3 is TGCAGTGCTGCGACAGGGAACGGGGAGCTGTTTTTT. As protein: CSAATGNGELFF.